These 5 T cell receptor beta chains were sequenced from one sample in a study of cytotoxic CD8 clonotypes in ibrutinib-treated CLL. TCRdb keeps only in-frame clones here, not all; method: immunoSEQ multiplex PCR. This sample has approximately 130,000 clones, with under 90% found just once. Source: PBMCs, taken after 24 months of ibrutinib treatment. These receptors originate from a human donor with chronic lymphocytic leukemia.

V is TRBV28 and J is TRBJ1-5; tentative D call: TRBD1 (5 bases). The CDR3 spans 15 residues. The V end lost 1 base, the J end lost 3 bases, and 10 bases lay between the germline ends. Germline V gives CDR1 MDHEN, CDR2 SYDVKM. CDR3 bases: TGTGCCAGCAGTTTATCGGCAGGGTCCAATCAGCCCCAGCATTTT. It yields the protein CASSLSAGSNQPQHF.

This clone was seen only a few times. The rearrangement joins TRBV27 to TRBJ2-2, with D tentatively TRBD1 (6 bases). V was shortened by 4 bases and J by 6 bases, with 15 bases between the two germline ends. This CDR3 is 15 amino acids long. The germline CDR1 and CDR2 sequences are MNHEY and SMNVEV (reference sequence). The CDR3 protein is CASSSGLGAAGELFF. In DNA, the CDR3 is TGTGCCAGCAGTTCGGGCCTGGGGGCAGCCGGGGAGCTGTTTTTT.

The genes are TRBV10-1 and TRBJ2-3; no firm D call. CDR1 and CDR2 (germline): WNHNN, SYGVQD (reference sequence). CDR3 length equals 13 residues. Trimming removed 7 bases at V and 2 bases at J, with 10 bases between. The CDR3 sequence: CASMEGNTDTQYF. The CDR3 coding sequence is TGCGCCAGCATGGAAGGGAACACAGATACGCAGTATTTT.

The J gene is TRBJ1-2, the V gene TRBV4-3; perhaps TRBD1 as D (6 bases). The V gene's germline CDR1 is LGHNA and CDR2 YSLEER. The V gene lost 3 bases and the J gene lost 5 bases, with 13 bases spanning the gap. The CDR3 has 14 amino acids. The CDR3 nucleotides read TGCGCCAGCAGCCAGACGACAGGAGGGTATGGCTACACCTTC. Amino acids: CASSQTTGGYGYTF.

The chain uses TRBV2 and TRBJ1-5; 10 nucleotides match TRBD1. The CDR3 runs 16 residues. The germline V gene has CDR1 SNHLY and CDR2 FYNNEI. The V segment lost 4 bases and the J segment 7 bases; nucleotides outside the gene matches: 10. CDR3 residues: CASSGETGGLRQPQHF. The CDR3 DNA reads TGTGCCAGCAGTGGGGAGACAGGGGGCTTGAGGCAGCCCCAGCATTTT.